One and the same sample provided the 24 T cell receptor beta chains below, sequenced in a study of blood T cell repertoires in COVID-19 (dated by TCRdb to 2019 to 2021). The receptor library was made with the immunoSEQ multiplex PCR assay. Drawn from immuneACCESS, this table holds only the in-frame rearrangements with V and J called that TCRdb kept. Clones are partly lost; checked studies trace under half to an unresolved V gene and leave the rest unexplained. The sample yields roughly 180,000 clones; more than 85% were counted once. Almost 1% of the sample goes to the ten largest clones. Sequenced input: peripheral blood. The receptors were gathered from a man aged 18 to 35 with acute or convalescent COVID-19.

The chain employs TRBV30 and TRBJ2-6; weak D call: TRBD1 (6 bases). Trimming stripped 1 base from V and 3 bases from J, with 13 bases between. Germline CDR1 and CDR2: GTSNPN and SVGIG (reference sequence). This CDR3 is built from 16 residues. The CDR3 DNA follows: TGTGCCTGGAGTGGAGGCAGGGGATATGGGGCCAACGTCCTGACTTTC. Its protein is CAWSGGRGYGANVLTF.

This chain uses TRBV3-1 (or the pseudogene TRBV3-2) with TRBJ2-1, with 8 bases matching TRBD2. Per germline, CDR1 LGHDT and CDR2 YNNKEL (reference sequence). V gave up 4 bases and J gave up 10 bases; unmatched junction bases: 6. There are 13 residues in the CDR3. The CDR3: CASSPQLAEEQFF. CDR3 coding DNA: TGTGCCAGCAGCCCACAACTAGCGGAGGAGCAGTTCTTC.

The V gene is TRBV6-6, the J gene TRBJ1-5; TRBD1 aligns across 9 bases. The CDR3 length is 15 residues. V shed 7 bases and J 3 bases; nucleotides not matched to a gene: 7. Looked up from germline, CDR1 is MNHNY and CDR2 is SVGAGI (reference sequence). The CDR3 DNA follows: TGTGCCAGCACCCACGGGGACAGGGTCAATCAGCCCCAGCATTTT. Amino acids: CASTHGDRVNQPQHF.

The chain joins TRBV2 to TRBJ1-4; D is undetermined. V was trimmed by 6 bases and J by 7 bases, leaving 9 bases between them. The CDR3 loop spans 12 amino acids. Germline V gene data show CDR1 as SNHLY and CDR2 as FYNNEI. The CDR3 sequence is CASRSNGEKLFF. The CDR3 region has the DNA TGTGCCAGCAGGTCAAACGGTGAAAAACTGTTTTTT.

The genes are TRBV9 and TRBJ1-1; 12 nucleotides agree with TRBD1. CDR1 is SGDLS, CDR2 YYNGEE, per germline. The CDR3 sequence is 19 residues long. The junction had 17 bases not matched to a gene; V was cut back by 3 bases and J by 5 bases. The CDR3: CASSGLGDGTGGSHTEAFF. Written as DNA, the CDR3 is TGTGCCAGCAGCGGCCTAGGGGACGGGACAGGGGGCTCCCATACTGAAGCTTTCTTT. Drawing the rest from reference TRBV9 and TRBJ1-1, the complete variable domain is DSGVTQTPKHLITATGQRVTLRCSPRSGDLSVYWYQQSLDQGLQFLIQYYNGEERAKGNILERFSAQQFPDLHSELNLSSLELGDSALYFCASSGLGDGTGGSHTEAFFGQGTRLTVV.

The chain employs TRBV4-1 and TRBJ1-5, with D maybe TRBD1 (6 bases). CDR1 MGHRA and CDR2 YSYEKL come from the germline V gene. The germline V and J ends were trimmed by 0 bases and 5 bases, with 8 bases remaining between them. The CDR3 sequence is 14 residues long. CDR3 amino acids: CASSQDPGDQPQHF. The CDR3 bases are TGCGCCAGCAGCCAAGATCCAGGGGATCAGCCCCAGCATTTT.

The chain employs TRBV6-1 and TRBJ2-7; D gene uncertain. The V end lost 3 bases, the J end lost 2 bases, and 14 bases lay between the germline ends. The CDR3 runs 15 residues. Per germline, CDR1 MNHNS and CDR2 SASEGT. The CDR3 spells CASSDTSKNPYEQYF. The DNA for the CDR3 is TGTGCCAGCAGTGATACCTCTAAGAACCCCTACGAGCAGTACTTC.

The gene calls are TRBV7-9 and TRBJ2-1; 7 nucleotides match TRBD2. The CDR3 is 16 residues long. Germline CDR1 SEHNR, CDR2 FQNEAQ (reference sequence). With V trimmed by 3 bases and J by 1 base, 6 bases remained unmatched. The DNA for the CDR3 is TGTGCCAGCAGCTTTCCAAGCGGGGTATCCTACAATGAGCAGTTCTTC. Amino acids: CASSFPSGVSYNEQFF. Using reference TRBV7-9 and TRBJ2-1 for the parts outside the CDR3, the full variable domain is DTGVSQNPRHKITKRGQNVTFRCDPISEHNRLYWYRQTLGQGPEFLTYFQNEAQLEKSRLLSDRFSAERPKGSFSTLEIQRTEQGDSAMYLCASSFPSGVSYNEQFFGPGTRLTVL.

The chain has TRBV5-1 and TRBJ1-1; no firm D call. CDR1 and CDR2 from the germline V gene are SGHRS and YFSETQ. V shed 6 bases and J shed 4 bases, with 19 bases lying between them. The CDR3 runs to 15 residues. The CDR3 loop reads CASTLSREVSTEAFF. The DNA of the CDR3 is TGCGCCAGCACCCTGTCGAGGGAGGTGAGCACTGAAGCTTTCTTT.

V gene TRBV24-1 combines with J gene TRBJ1-1; no definite D call. V lost 5 bases and J lost 1, with 7 bases in between. The germline CDR1 and CDR2 sequences are KGHDR and SFDVKD. This CDR3 comprises 13 residues. CDR3 coding DNA: TGTGCCACCAGTGGCACAGAGAACACTGAAGCTTTCTTT. As protein: CATSGTENTEAFF.

This rearrangement joins TRBV5-1 to TRBJ2-1; 9 nucleotides agree with TRBD2. CDR1 and CDR2 from the germline V gene are SGHRS and YFSETQ. This CDR3 comprises 18 residues. V dropped 0 bases and J dropped 1; count of bases not matched to a gene: 8. The CDR3 sequence: CASSLVAGGQRSYNEQFF. CDR3 DNA sequence: TGCGCCAGCAGCTTGGTTGCGGGGGGGCAACGGTCCTACAATGAGCAGTTCTTC.

V and J are TRBV15 and TRBJ1-1; possibly TRBD1 for D (5 bases). The CDR3 is made up of 13 amino acids. Looked up from germline, CDR1 is LNHNV and CDR2 is YYDKDF (reference sequence). Trimming shortened V by 4 bases and J by 8 bases, and 14 bases separated the two germline ends. In DNA, the CDR3 is TGTGCCACCAGCATCCGGGACGGGGGGGAAGCTTTCTTT. Translated: CATSIRDGGEAFF. The full variable domain, in which reference TRBV15 and TRBJ1-1 provide the parts outside the CDR3, is DAMVIQNPRYQVTQFGKPVTLSCSQTLNHNVMYWYQQKSSQAPKLLFHYYDKDFNNEADTPDNFQSRRPNTSFCFLDIRSPGLGDTAMYLCATSIRDGGEAFFGQGTRLTVV.

This chain joins TRBV18 and TRBJ1-1; D call uncertain. The germline CDR1 and CDR2 sequences are KGHSH and LQKENI. Trimming pared 3 bases from V and 3 bases from J, leaving 8 bases between. The CDR3 covers 13 residues. CDR3 in amino acids: CASSPRGDTEAFF. The CDR3 coding sequence is TGTGCCAGCTCACCCCGGGGTGACACTGAAGCTTTCTTT.

This chain joins TRBV6-5 and TRBJ1-2, with D maybe TRBD1 (6 bases). Germline CDR1 is MNHEY and CDR2 is SVGAGI. The germline V and J ends were trimmed by 9 bases and 5 bases, with 22 bases remaining between them. The CDR3 loop spans 15 amino acids. CDR3 in amino acids: CARSPGARVSYGYTF. As DNA, the CDR3 is TGTGCCAGATCTCCAGGGGCTCGGGTATCATATGGCTACACCTTC.

The chain recombines TRBV27 with TRBJ2-3, with 8 bases lining up with TRBD2. This CDR3 region has 14 residues. Germline-derived CDR1 and CDR2 are MNHEY and SMNVEV (reference sequence). V lost 6 bases, J lost 5 bases, and 7 bases stayed unmatched. CDR3 sequence reads: CASSPGLVVDTQYF. DNA for the CDR3: TGTGCCAGCAGCCCGGGACTAGTTGTAGATACGCAGTATTTT.

This clone has only a few counts. The chain has TRBV27 and TRBJ1-1, with 7 nucleotides matching TRBD1. V was pared by 6 bases and J by 7 bases, with 17 bases of the junction left unmatched. Germline V gives CDR1 MNHEY, CDR2 SMNVEV (reference sequence). CDR3 length: 16 residues. CDR3 DNA: TGTGCCAGCAGCCCCGGAGGGGGCGCGGGTCATCTTGAAGCTTTCTTT. Translating gives CASSPGGGAGHLEAFF.

This rearrangement joins TRBV11-2 to TRBJ2-7; 10 bases are shared with TRBD1. The length of the CDR3 is 14 residues. V lost 3 bases to trimming and J lost 3 bases; unmatched junction nucleotides: 2. CDR1 is SGHAT, CDR2 FQNNGV, per germline. The CDR3: CASSFGTGDYEQYV. In DNA form, the CDR3 reads TGTGCCAGCAGCTTTGGGACAGGGGACTACGAGCAGTACGTC.

The chain employs TRBV11-2 and TRBJ2-7, with a weak D call TRBD2 (6 bases). The V and J ends lost 5 bases and 7 bases respectively, with 15 bases between them. Germline V gives CDR1 SGHAT, CDR2 FQNNGV. The length of the CDR3 is 13 residues. This chain's CDR3 is CASSQDYRGEQYF. The CDR3 DNA reads TGTGCCAGCAGCCAGGACTACCGGGGGGAGCAGTACTTC.

The V and J genes are TRBV30 and TRBJ1-5; TRBD1 is a possible D gene (5 bases). The CDR3 runs to 14 residues. V was pared by 0 bases and J by 5 bases, with 11 bases between. Germline V lookup: CDR1 GTSNPN, CDR2 SVGIG (reference sequence). The CDR3 region has the DNA TGTGCCTGGAGTGTTGGAGGGGAGTATCAGCCCCAGCATTTT. It yields the protein CAWSVGGEYQPQHF.

CDR3 protein: CASSVLRDRGYSNQPQHF. For the CDR3, the DNA is TGTGCCAGCAGTGTTCTAAGGGACAGGGGGTATAGCAATCAGCCCCAGCATTTT. The chain joins TRBV25-1 to TRBJ1-5; 11 bases match TRBD1. Trimming took 4 bases from V and 0 from J; bases not matched to a gene: 8. Germline V gives CDR1 MGHDK, CDR2 SYGVNS. The CDR3 covers 18 residues. The entire variable domain, with the rest obtained from reference TRBV25-1 and TRBJ1-5, is as follows: EADIYQTPRYLVIGTGKKITLECSQTMGHDKMYWYQQDPGMELHLIHYSYGVNSTEKGDLSSESTVSRIRTEHFPLTLESARPSHTSQYLCASSVLRDRGYSNQPQHFGDGTRLSIL.

The chain has TRBV5-5 and TRBJ2-7; a weak D match, TRBD1 (6 bases). CDR3 length equals 14 residues. In germline, CDR1 is SGHKS, CDR2 YYEKEE (reference sequence). V lost 2 bases to trimming and J lost 4 bases, with 13 bases between them. CDR3 protein: CASSFQGPEYEQYV. The CDR3 nucleotides read TGTGCCAGCAGCTTCCAGGGGCCGGAGTACGAGCAGTACGTC.

This chain connects TRBV7-2 to TRBJ1-1; 8 nucleotides match TRBD1. Germline CDR1 is SGHTA and CDR2 is FQGNSA. With 5 bases clipped from V and 10 bases from J, the junction kept 9 bases outside the gene matches. The CDR3 totals 13 residues. CDR3 sequence reads: CASSTGQGLGAFF. The DNA of the CDR3 is TGTGCCAGCAGCACCGGACAGGGCCTGGGAGCTTTCTTT.

This clone turned up a few times. The CDR3 DNA reads as TGTGCCAGCAGCTCCGACAGGGAAGCAACCTCACCCCTCCACTTT. It codes for CASSSDREATSPLHF. V usage is TRBV7-2 and J usage is TRBJ1-6; 7 bases are a match to TRBD1. Germline V gene lookup returns CDR1 SGHTA and CDR2 FQGNSA. After removal of 4 bases from V and 10 bases from J, the junction contained 10 bases not matched to a gene. The CDR3 runs to 15 residues.

The chain employs TRBV7-2 and TRBJ2-3; tentatively, D is TRBD1 (5 bases). CDR1 and CDR2 from the germline V gene are SGHTA and FQGNSA. Trimming pared 6 bases from V and 0 bases from J, leaving 13 bases between. This CDR3 is built from 15 residues. CDR3: CASRDSTVSTDTQYF. The DNA for the CDR3 is TGTGCCAGCAGAGACTCGACAGTTAGCACAGATACGCAGTATTTT. Supplemented by reference TRBV7-2 and TRBJ2-3, the full variable domain reads GAGVSQSPSNKVTEKGKDVELRCDPISGHTALYWYRQSLGQGLEFLIYFQGNSAPDKSGLPSDRFSAERTGGSVSTLTIQRTQQEDSAVYLCASRDSTVSTDTQYFGPGTRLTVL.